Listed here are 18 T cell receptor beta chains from one sample, sequenced in a study of T cells in severe cutaneous drug reactions. Bulk and single-cell libraries used iRepertoire multiplex PCR with TCR subtype-specific primers. TCRdb reprocessed the multiplex PCR reads and reports one entry per CDR3 protein, with no DNA. Seen in this sample are some 7,700 distinct CDR3 sequences; the ten most common clones hold 20% to 30%. Sequenced patients had Stevens-Johnson syndrome or toxic epidermal necrolysis caused by carbamazepine. Specimen: cells from a skin blister. The receptors shown here come from a human donor with a severe cutaneous adverse drug reaction.

V and J are TRBV7-9 and TRBJ2-7. The CDR3 sequence is 13 residues long. In germline, CDR1 is SEHNR, CDR2 FQNEAQ (reference sequence). The CDR3 region is CASSLTQKYEQYF.

The rearrangement joins TRBV9 to TRBJ2-3; TCRdb reports TRBD1, a call that lacks DNA to check it against. The length of the CDR3 is 14 residues. CDR1 SGDLS and CDR2 YYNGEE come from the germline V gene. CDR3 loop: CASSRKGVTDTQYF. Full variable domain (rest looked up from reference TRBV9 and TRBJ2-3): DSGVTQTPKHLITATGQRVTLRCSPRSGDLSVYWYQQSLDQGLQFLIQYYNGEERAKGNILERFSAQQFPDLHSELNLSSLELGDSALYFCASSRKGVTDTQYFGPGTRLTVL.

V is TRBV27 and J is TRBJ2-1; TCRdb's assignment of TRBD2 cannot be checked, as there is no DNA. The CDR3 runs 15 residues. The germline V gene encodes CDR1 MNHEY and CDR2 SMNVEV (reference sequence). The CDR3 loop reads CASSAGTSGYNEQFF.

The chain couples TRBV5-1 to TRBJ2-3; as DNA is missing, the TRBD2 call by TCRdb cannot be tested. The CDR3 spans 17 residues. Germline lookup yields CDR1 SGHRS and CDR2 YFSETQ. The CDR3 sequence is CASSSRDSGTGTDTQYF.

The gene calls are TRBV19 and TRBJ2-1; TCRdb calls TRBD2, which cannot be checked without DNA. This CDR3 has 16 amino acids. Per germline, CDR1 LNHDA and CDR2 SQIVND (reference sequence). CDR3 region: CASSTGLAGVVDEQFF.

The chain has TRBV5-1 and TRBJ1-2; no DNA is available, so the TRBD1 call from TCRdb remains unchecked. CDR1 and CDR2 (germline): SGHRS, YFSETQ. The CDR3 length is 12 residues. The CDR3 is CASSPGTYGYTF.

The chain uses TRBV30 and TRBJ1-2. Germline-derived CDR1 and CDR2 are GTSNPN and SVGIG (reference sequence). The CDR3 runs to 13 residues. CDR3 residues: CASAGRQRYGYTF. Supplemented by reference TRBV30 and TRBJ1-2, the full variable domain reads SQTIHQWPATLVQPVGSPLSLECTVEGTSNPNLYWYRQAAGRGLQLLFYSVGIGQISSEVPQNLSASRPQDRQFILSSKKLLLSDSGFYLCASAGRQRYGYTFGSGTRLTVV.

The chain recombines TRBV29-1 with TRBJ2-3; TCRdb calls TRBD1, which cannot be checked without DNA. CDR1 and CDR2 from the germline V gene are SQVTM and ANQGSEA. This CDR3 comprises 16 residues. CDR3 region: CSVMVGPGLDADTQYF.

This chain joins TRBV7-2 and TRBJ2-7. The CDR3 is 14 residues long. Looked up from germline, CDR1 is SGHTA and CDR2 is FQGNSA. The chain's CDR3 is CASSLDVSSYEQYF.

The V call is TRBV19, the J call TRBJ1-2; TCRdb indicates TRBD1, and absent DNA this call remains unverified. Germline loops: CDR1 LNHDA, CDR2 SQIVND (reference sequence). CDR3 length: 13 residues. The CDR3 loop is CASSMGQGNGYTF.

The V and J genes are TRBV28 and TRBJ1-5; TCRdb selects TRBD1, and the lack of DNA leaves this call unchecked. The CDR3 length is 14 residues. CDR1 and CDR2 from the germline V gene are MDHEN and SYDVKM. CDR3 sequence: CASRTNRGLQPQHF.

V usage is TRBV12-3 or TRBV12-4 and J usage is TRBJ1-3; TCRdb selects TRBD1, and the lack of DNA leaves this call unchecked. The CDR3 is 14 residues long. CDR3 region: CAGGGGVGGNTIYF.

V usage is TRBV10-3 and J usage is TRBJ1-1. Looked up from germline, CDR1 is ENHRY and CDR2 is SYGVKD. The CDR3 consists of 13 residues. The CDR3 is CAISGPANTEAFF.

The V and J genes are TRBV12-3 or TRBV12-4 and TRBJ2-3; TCRdb reports TRBD1, a call that lacks DNA to check it against. This CDR3 spans 15 amino acids. CDR3 region: CASTLTGSSTDTQYF.

Judged by frequency, this clonotype is medium-sized. This chain links TRBV28 with TRBJ2-3; TCRdb outputs TRBD1, but without DNA this stays unchecked. CDR3 length: 19 residues. CDR1 is MDHEN, CDR2 SYDVKM, per germline. The CDR3 spells CASSSGGVFGTGLTDTQYF.

This clonotype registers medium-sized by frequency. The CDR3: CASSLGDSPTSYEQYF. The chain recombines TRBV5-1 with TRBJ2-7; the TCRdb D gene call, TRBD1, has no DNA to confirm it. Germline V gene sequence: CDR1 SGHRS, CDR2 YFSETQ. The CDR3 sequence is 16 residues long. The full variable domain, completed using reference TRBV5-1 and TRBJ2-7, is KAGVTQTPRYLIKTRGQQVTLSCSPISGHRSVSWYQQTPGQGLQFLFEYFSETQRNKGNFPGRFSGRQFSNSRSEMNVSTLELGDSALYLCASSLGDSPTSYEQYFGPGTRLTVT.

V is TRBV7-9 and J is TRBJ2-5. The length of the CDR3 is 15 residues. CDR1 SEHNR and CDR2 FQNEAQ come from the germline V gene (reference sequence). The CDR3 loop reads CASSFVSQDRETQYF.

J is TRBJ1-2 and V is TRBV2; TCRdb's assignment of TRBD1 cannot be checked, as there is no DNA. This CDR3 spans 15 amino acids. Germline lookup yields CDR1 SNHLY and CDR2 FYNNEI. The chain's CDR3 is CASIVTGQANYGYTF. The complete variable domain, with remaining parts taken from reference TRBV2 and TRBJ1-2, reads EPEVTQTPSHQVTQMGQEVILRCVPISNHLYFYWYRQILGQKVEFLVSFYNNEISEKSEIFDDQFSVERPDGSNFTLKIRSTKLEDSAMYFCASIVTGQANYGYTFGSGTRLTVV.